This T cell receptor (beta chain) appears in the sequencing data of a study of CD8+ T cells in alopecia areata. The CDR3 is 16 residues long. Germline assignment: CDR1 GTSNPN and CDR2 SVGIG (reference sequence). V lost 3 bases, J lost 9 bases, and 14 bases stayed unmatched. Sequencing templates came from extracted RNA that was reverse transcribed into cDNA. Profiling relied on immunoSEQ multiplex PCR, and the TCRdb table lists in-frame clones only, not all of them. The data contain under 350,000 clones, roughly 50% of them singletons. This clone turned up a few times. The antigen remains undetermined. Study outcomes and limitations: It was observed that many expanded lesional clones persisted in scalp and blood during tofacitinib. The study found tofacitinib significantly decreased scalp clonality and expanded CD8+ clones among the top 100. Resident alphabeta T cells of normal skin are also sequenced in scalp samples.

The treatment is: oral pan-JAK inhibitor, 5-10 mg twice daily. Source: CD4+ T cells sorted from blood, taken at week 24, from a patient treated with tofacitinib. This chain links TRBV30 with TRBJ1-5; 10 bases are a match to TRBD1. This receptor was taken from a human donor with alopecia areata. DNA of the CDR3: TGTGCCTGGAGCACAGGGGACAGGGGCGTTGGGGGGCCCCAGCATTTT. Translated, it gives CAWSTGDRGVGGPQHF.